One T cell receptor (beta chain) is described in this entry. The antigen is undetermined. Measured with immunoSEQ multiplex PCR; TCRdb has only the in-frame clones, and not every one. This sample has roughly 69,000 clones, with about 90% found just once. The data are from a study of OX40 agonist ivuxolimab in advanced cancers. Study information: Previous treatment with anti-PD-1, anti-PD-L1 or anti-CTLA-4 therapy was allowed; 35% to 50% had received some. Study conclusions and caveats: Clones of CD4+ and CD8+ blood T cells grew by week 6 at doses of 0.1 to 3.0 mg/kg. Relative to CD4+ cells, CD8+ T cells on average had more expanded clones. The work left the antigen specificity of expanded peripheral T cells undetermined.

The sequence was collected from an adult with an advanced solid tumor such as melanoma, head and neck, liver or kidney cancer. The sample in question was CD4+ or CD8+ T cells sorted from blood, obtained in a trial of the OX40 agonist ivuxolimab.

The CDR3 DNA is TGTGCCAGCCCTGGGCGTACCAGGGGGGATGGCTACACCTTC. It is translated as CASPGRTRGDGYTF. The J gene is TRBJ1-2, the V gene TRBV2; 7 positions agree with TRBD1. The CDR3 has 14 residues. Per germline, CDR1 SNHLY and CDR2 FYNNEI. V trimming: 8 bases; J trimming: 6 bases; junction bases outside the gene matches: 12.